Detailed here is one T cell receptor (beta chain). Its antigen remains unidentified. The sequencing template was cDNA reverse transcribed from extracted RNA. Sequenced by immunoSEQ multiplex PCR; TCRdb stores in-frame clones only, minus some. The sample shows about 180,000 clones, 51% of them seen only once. This specimen comes from a study of CD8+ T cells in alopecia areata. Study-wide results and caveats: Normal skin's resident alphabeta T cells are also sequenced in scalp samples. Scalp clonality, along with expanded CD8+ clones among the top 100, was significantly decreased by tofacitinib. Amid tofacitinib therapy, many expanded lesional clones stayed present in scalp and blood.

Noted treatment: oral pan-JAK inhibitor, 5-10 mg twice daily. Sorting from PBMCs produced CD4+ and CD8+ T cells. This CDR3 has 11 amino acids. Germline CDR1 SQVTM, CDR2 ANQGSEA. The material sequenced was CD8+ T cells sorted from blood, taken at approximately week 51, from a patient treated with tofacitinib. The chain couples TRBV29-1 to TRBJ2-1; 9 positions agree with TRBD1. The sequence came from a human donor with alopecia areata. CDR3 sequence (DNA): TGCACTCTTACAGGGGGCGATGAGCAGTTCTTC. As protein: CTLTGGDEQFF.